This T cell receptor (beta chain) was profiled in a study of cytomegalovirus exposure and HLA in healthy donors. Study summary: Out of about 180 million T cells, an earlier analysis found 117 million unique TCR beta sequences in total. Overall study findings and caveats: What TCR beta sequences reportedly achieved was accurate prediction of HLA-A and HLA-B alleles in most subjects. TRBV6-2, TRBV6-3 and other indistinguishable V segments were excluded.

Comments on this clone: As yet, its antigen is unknown.

This CDR3 is built from 16 residues. Germline V lookup: CDR1 MGHRA, CDR2 YSYEKL. V trimming: 5 bases; J trimming: 8 bases; junction bases outside the gene matches: 12. This PCR relied on a set of 60 Vbeta primers and 13 Jbeta primers. Method: immunoSEQ multiplex PCR; TCRdb's copy keeps in-frame clones and lacks some. The data contain about 130,000 clones, around 81% of them seen just once; the ten biggest clones take up 0.7%. The clonotype comes from a man younger than 35 in good health and CMV-seronegative. Specimen: PBMCs. V usage is TRBV4-1 and J usage is TRBJ2-1; TRBD1 agrees at 10 bases. The CDR3 loop is CASSGGTGEIFDEQFF. CDR3 nucleotide sequence: TGCGCCAGCAGCGGTGGGACAGGGGAGATTTTCGATGAGCAGTTCTTC.